Given below is one T cell receptor (beta chain) in context. Its antigen has not been determined. Per-base quality was not reported, and no clone a single base away is much larger than it. Donors were healthy HIV-negative adults with no recently reported acute infections or vaccinations. All donors were Caucasian adults living in Nashville, Tennessee, USA. Magnetic negative selection was used to enrich CD4+ T cells, after which naive cells were positively selected on CD45RA and the negative fraction became the memory subset. After blood collection by leukapheresis, PBMCs were isolated using Ficoll-Histopaque density gradient centrifugation and then cryopreserved in the vapor phase of liquid nitrogen. Analytical flow cytometry was used to check the purity and quantity of every magnetically sorted T cell population. Genomic DNA was isolated from each sorted fraction and quantified by UV absorbance on a Nanodrop 2000c.

The record originates from a study of shared clonotypes between healthy human individuals (dated by TCRdb to 2018 to 2021). Broadly, across the study: The cohort comprised a couple of women and three men aged 18 to 49 years. For each donor, CD4 naive and CD4 memory were each given three plates, CD8 naive was given two plates, and CD8 memory was given one plate. To estimate repertoire size and how much clonotypes are shared between individuals, the study performed deep sequencing of blood TCR repertoires from a few healthy adults. To increase sequencing depth and limit assay-specific biases, TCR repertoire library preparation and sequencing were carried out by different laboratories using diverse techniques. Between about 0.94 and 8.9 billion PBMCs per donor were obtained by leukapheresis. Overall study outcomes, separate from this receptor: Sampling was limited to blood, and TCR repertoires in tissue likely differ from TCR repertoires in blood. Compared with non-shared clonotypes, the clonotypes found in all four sorted-subset donors had higher generation probabilities. Based on pairwise subsampling, the degree of clonotype sharing among donors was expected to be affected by sequencing depth. The genetic and exposure-history diversity represented was limited by the small number of donors. Estimated clonotype richness was generally larger for naive than for memory subsets. Incomplete sequencing was indicated by rarefaction of sorted-subset datasets, despite the large sequencing depth. Across a few donors, approximately 4.9% of naive CD4, approximately 4% of naive CD8, 2% to 2.5% of memory CD4, and approximately 0.4% of memory CD8 clonotypes were shared.

Using the deep immunoSEQ assay, TCR CDR3 regions were amplified from genomic DNA by multiplex PCR. Extracted genomic DNA from each cell subset was spread evenly across all wells of several immunoSEQ 96-well plates, with each plate serving as a replicate. Each replicate PCR for sorted subsets received around 0.2 ug genomic DNA, equal to around 32,000 T cell genomes. The purified libraries were quantified using a Qubit 3.0 fluorometer, sized with a Bioanalyzer 2100, and then quantified again using the KAPA Library Quantification kit. A separate single-read 150-cycle Illumina NextSeq 550 flow cell was used to sequence each immunoSEQ 96-well plate. For the original study's pipeline: Because only junctional sequences without quality scores were contained in the immunoSEQ output, filtering matching that applied to full-length reads could not be performed. To assign V/J genes and CDR3, sequences were annotated against IMGT germline references using PyIR, a Python wrapper for IgBLAST v1.9. Reads with weak V/J assignments (E-value above 1e-6), missing CDR3, stop codons, out-of-frame junctions, or ambiguous translated residues were removed. A V3J clonotype was defined by an identical inferred V gene, J gene, and CDR3 amino acid sequence. Percentage overlap between repertoires was calculated by dividing the number of shared unique clonotypes by the size of the smaller repertoire. Repertoire richness was assessed with RTK rarefaction, the Chao1 estimator, and Recon v2.1 estimates of unobserved clonotypes. Generation probabilities were computed with OLGA for all TCRbeta clonotypes obtained by the gDNA method from a handful of donors. TCRdb provides this immuneACCESS table in a form limited to in-frame rearrangements. Some clones are lacking; in checked studies, under half of them reflect an unresolved V gene, and why the rest are absent is not known. Clonal size and the V and J genes are those of that table, whereas D and trimming came from the DNA. The sample profile shows approximately 2.1 million clones; 85% to 95% of them were found once. Jointly, the top ten make up about 0.41% of the sample.

Trimming takes 2 bases from V and 0 bases from J, and the germline ends sit 10 bases apart. There are 16 amino acids in the CDR3, from cysteine to phenylalanine inclusive. The only DNA kept is the CDR3, 48 bases in frame from the first base. The germline V gene supplies CDR1 MDHEN and CDR2 SYDVKM. The V and J genes are TRBV28 and TRBJ1-4, with TRBD1 perhaps the D gene, on 6 matching bases. This TCR was sampled from a man between 18 and 29 years old in good health. Some clones in this sample may be carry-over from other donors' samples. Sequencing input: naive CD4+ T cells from PBMCs. This specimen's cell subset or site label, per the study, means: CD45RA+ positively selected. The DNA sequence is given as TGTGCCAGCAGTTTAATACAGGGAGCAACTAATGAAAAACTGTTTTTT. Translated, it gives CASSLIQGATNEKLFF.